At least ten counts were recorded for the clone carrying this T cell receptor (beta chain). Its antigen is as yet unknown. This record belongs to a study of T cell repertoires in cytomegalovirus infection. Study-level information: It can be stated that public TCR beta signatures indicated CMV infection as well as a matching HLA type. Whole-study findings and limits: Summed frequency of public TCR beta families distinguished CMV carriers with the relevant HLA. Within the response measured ex vivo, HLA-C-restricted CMV-specific TCR beta clonotypes were dominant.

One entry per CDR3 protein, called by TCRdb with MiXCR from the reads. Here the sample spans around 450,000 distinct CDR3 sequences, around 11% being singletons. CDR3 size: 13 residues. Germline V gene data show CDR1 as SGHKS and CDR2 as YYEKEE (reference sequence). The trim removed 0 bases at V and 12 bases at J, leaving 8 bases unmatched. Sample: PBMCs. The chain couples TRBV5-5 to TRBJ1-1; TRBD1 matches 7 bases. This TCR was recovered from a human donor in good health (CMV status not recorded). Some clones in this sample may be carry-over from other donors' samples. CDR3 sequence: CASSLVSGQKTFF. CDR3 in DNA: TGTGCCAGCAGCTTGGTATCGGGACAGAAAACTTTCTTT.